This T cell receptor (beta chain) is drawn from a study of T cell responses to AZD1222 COVID-19 vaccine. The J segment lost 7 bases and the V segment lost 9 bases, leaving 11 bases of the junction unmatched. Germline V gene lookup returns CDR1 LNHDA and CDR2 SQIVND (reference sequence). CDR3 length equals 14 residues. TCRdb's table, derived via immunoSEQ multiplex PCR, lists solely in-frame clones and lacks some. The table lists 150,000 to 200,000 clones, roughly nine tenths of them singletons. The chain combines TRBV19 with TRBJ1-5; 8 nucleotides agree with TRBD1. The receptor comes from an adult in good health. This specimen consisted of peripheral blood, obtained on day 0 of AZD1222 vaccination. This chain's CDR3 is CASKEGQGYQPQHF. The DNA for the CDR3 is TGTGCCAGCAAAGAAGGACAGGGATACCAGCCCCAGCATTTT.